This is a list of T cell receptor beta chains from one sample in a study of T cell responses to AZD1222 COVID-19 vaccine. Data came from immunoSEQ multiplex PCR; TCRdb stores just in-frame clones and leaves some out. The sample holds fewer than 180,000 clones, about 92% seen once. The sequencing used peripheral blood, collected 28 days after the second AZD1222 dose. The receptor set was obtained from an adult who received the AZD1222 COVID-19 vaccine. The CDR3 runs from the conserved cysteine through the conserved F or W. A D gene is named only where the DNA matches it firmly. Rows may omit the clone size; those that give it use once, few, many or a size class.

CDR3nt: TGTGCCAGCAGCCCCGGGACTAGGGGGAGAACAGATACGCAGTATTTT
CDR3aa: CASSPGTRGRTDTQYF
j_gene: TRBJ2-3
d_gene: TRBD2
v_gene: TRBV7-8
abundance: NA
len: 16

CDR3nt: TGTGCCAGCAGCCTCAGGAACACCGGGGAGCTGTTTTTT
CDR3aa: CASSLRNTGELFF
j_gene: TRBJ2-2
d_gene: NA
v_gene: TRBV5-4
abundance: NA
len: 13

CDR3nt: TGTGCCACCAGCAGAGTTCGGGGGGACACTGAAGCTTTCTTT
CDR3aa: CATSRVRGDTEAFF
j_gene: TRBJ1-1
d_gene: NA
v_gene: TRBV15
abundance: NA
len: 14

CDR3nt: TGCGCCAGCAGCTTGGAACAGGGGGGTTGGGAGACCCAGTACTTC
CDR3aa: CASSLEQGGWETQYF
j_gene: TRBJ2-5
d_gene: TRBD1
v_gene: TRBV5-1
abundance: NA
len: 15

CDR3nt: TGTGCCAGCACGGGGGGACTAGCGGGGTCCACAGATACGCAGTATTTT
CDR3aa: CASTGGLAGSTDTQYF
j_gene: TRBJ2-3
d_gene: TRBD2
v_gene: TRBV27
abundance: NA
len: 16

CDR3nt: TGTGCCAGCAGCGGGGACAGGGGAACTGAAGCTTTCTTT
CDR3aa: CASSGDRGTEAFF
j_gene: TRBJ1-1
d_gene: TRBD1
v_gene: TRBV11-2
abundance: NA
len: 13

CDR3nt: TGTGCCTGGAGTCCGCCCCCCAAGAACACTGAAGCTTTCTTT
CDR3aa: CAWSPPPKNTEAFF
j_gene: TRBJ1-1
d_gene: NA
v_gene: TRBV30
abundance: NA
len: 14

CDR3nt: TGCGCCAGCAGCTCTTCCGTGGCAGGTGGGGGTGCCGGGGAGCTGTTTTTT
CDR3aa: CASSSSVAGGGAGELFF
j_gene: TRBJ2-2
d_gene: NA
v_gene: TRBV5-1
abundance: NA
len: 17

CDR3nt: TGTGCCAGCAGCTTAGTAGCAGGGGTGACTGAAGCTTTCTTT
CDR3aa: CASSLVAGVTEAFF
j_gene: TRBJ1-1
d_gene: NA
v_gene: TRBV11-2
abundance: NA
len: 14

CDR3nt: TGTGCCAGTTCCACTAGCGGAGCTAAAGCCAAAAACATTCAGTACTTC
CDR3aa: CASSTSGAKAKNIQYF
j_gene: TRBJ2-4
d_gene: TRBD2
v_gene: TRBV19
abundance: NA
len: 16

CDR3nt: TGTGCCAGCAGCACCGGGACAGAGAACACCGGGGAGCTGTTTTTT
CDR3aa: CASSTGTENTGELFF
j_gene: TRBJ2-2
d_gene: TRBD1
v_gene: TRBV9
abundance: NA
len: 15

CDR3nt: TGCGCCAGCAGCCTGGACAGGGCAGTAGGAGGATACAATGAGCAGTTCTTC
CDR3aa: CASSLDRAVGGYNEQFF
j_gene: TRBJ2-1
d_gene: TRBD1
v_gene: TRBV5-1
abundance: NA
len: 17

CDR3nt: TGTGCCAGCAGCTCCAGCCCGGACGTGTCAGAGACCCAGTACTTC
CDR3aa: CASSSSPDVSETQYF
j_gene: TRBJ2-5
d_gene: NA
v_gene: TRBV28
abundance: once
len: 15

CDR3nt: TGTGCCAGCAGTCAGGACGGAGCCTCTGGAAACACCATATATTTT
CDR3aa: CASSQDGASGNTIYF
j_gene: TRBJ1-3
d_gene: NA
v_gene: TRBV6-5
abundance: NA
len: 15

CDR3nt: TGCGCCAGCAGCCCCGGGTCCGATCAGCCCCAGCATTTT
CDR3aa: CASSPGSDQPQHF
j_gene: TRBJ1-5
d_gene: NA
v_gene: TRBV5-1
abundance: NA
len: 13

CDR3nt: TGTGCCAGCCTCGGGTTCAGGGCAACCGGGGAGCTGTTTTTT
CDR3aa: CASLGFRATGELFF
j_gene: TRBJ2-2
d_gene: NA
v_gene: TRBV28
abundance: NA
len: 14

CDR3nt: TGTGCCAGCATTCAACTAGCGGGAGGTACCTACGAGCAGTACTTC
CDR3aa: CASIQLAGGTYEQYF
j_gene: TRBJ2-7
d_gene: TRBD2
v_gene: TRBV6-5
abundance: NA
len: 15

CDR3nt: TGCAGCGTACGGACGACCCAGGGGCGTCTCTCCTACGAGCAGTACTTC
CDR3aa: CSVRTTQGRLSYEQYF
j_gene: TRBJ2-7
d_gene: NA
v_gene: TRBV29-1
abundance: once
len: 16

CDR3nt: TGCGCCAGCAGTGAGTCGAGTGGCACTGAAGCTTTCTTT
CDR3aa: CASSESSGTEAFF
j_gene: TRBJ1-1
d_gene: NA
v_gene: TRBV10-2
abundance: NA
len: 13

CDR3nt: TGTGCCACCAGTGTCCACAGGGAAGATGAGCAGTTCTTC
CDR3aa: CATSVHREDEQFF
j_gene: TRBJ2-1
d_gene: NA
v_gene: TRBV24-1
abundance: few
len: 13

CDR3nt: TGTGCCAGCAGCTTTAGGGTTGGTAGCAATCAGCCCCAGCATTTT
CDR3aa: CASSFRVGSNQPQHF
j_gene: TRBJ1-5
d_gene: NA
v_gene: TRBV5-5
abundance: NA
len: 15

CDR3nt: TGCGCCAGCAGCTTTGGACTAGCGGGAGGTTGGGGAGAGACCCAGTACTTC
CDR3aa: CASSFGLAGGWGETQYF
j_gene: TRBJ2-5
d_gene: TRBD2
v_gene: TRBV5-1
abundance: NA
len: 17

CDR3nt: TGTGCCTGGAGCGCACCGGGACTAGCGGGAGGAAGGTACAATGAGCAGTTCTTC
CDR3aa: CAWSAPGLAGGRYNEQFF
j_gene: TRBJ2-1
d_gene: TRBD2
v_gene: TRBV30
abundance: NA
len: 18

CDR3nt: TGTGCCACCACGAAGGGGGCCTACCAGCCCCAGCATTTT
CDR3aa: CATTKGAYQPQHF
j_gene: TRBJ1-5
d_gene: TRBD1
v_gene: TRBV19
abundance: few
len: 13

CDR3nt: TGTGCCATCAGTGAAGTCTCAGGTGATGAAAAACTGTTTTTT
CDR3aa: CAISEVSGDEKLFF
j_gene: TRBJ1-4
d_gene: NA
v_gene: TRBV10-3
abundance: NA
len: 14

CDR3nt: TGTGCCAGCAGTGAGGGGGTTATGCGTCCTGGCTACACCTTC
CDR3aa: CASSEGVMRPGYTF
j_gene: TRBJ1-2
d_gene: NA
v_gene: TRBV6-1
abundance: once
len: 14

CDR3nt: TGTGCCAGCAGTTTAACGACAGGGGGCAATCAGCCCCAGCATTTT
CDR3aa: CASSLTTGGNQPQHF
j_gene: TRBJ1-5
d_gene: TRBD1
v_gene: TRBV28
abundance: NA
len: 15